One and the same sample provided the 17 T cell receptor beta chains below, sequenced in a study of response to subunit inactivated influenza vaccine. TCRdb passed the RT-PCR reads through MiXCR, listing each CDR3 protein once. This table has hundreds of thousands of distinct CDR3 sequences, approximately 14% appearing once. The specimen was PBMCs from blood, collected around 14 days before vaccination. Receptor source: a man between 45 and 60 years old who received an inactivated influenza vaccine.

This clonotype turned up a few times. Since a much larger clone is just one base distant, this may be a read error. The chain employs TRBV5-1 and TRBJ1-1, with unresolved D. The CDR3 is 12 amino acids. Germline V lookup: CDR1 SGHRS, CDR2 YFSETQ. The DNA of the CDR3 is TGCGCCAGCAGCTTGGGGAACGCTGAAGCTTTCTTT. Its protein product is CASSLGNAEAFF.

At least ten counts were recorded for this clonotype. The rearrangement joins TRBV6-5 to TRBJ1-5; TRBD1 aligns across 7 bases. The length of the CDR3 is 14 residues. Per germline, CDR1 MNHEY and CDR2 SVGAGI. The V segment lost 6 bases and the J segment 2 bases; nucleotides outside the gene matches: 4. As DNA, the CDR3 is TGTGCCAGCAGCCTTGACAGGGGCAATCAGCCCCAGCATTTT. Protein product: CASSLDRGNQPQHF.

This chain uses TRBV9 with TRBJ2-1; D remains unclear. V lost 0 bases and J lost 1, with 11 bases in between. CDR3 length: 16 amino acids. Germline V lookup: CDR1 SGDLS, CDR2 YYNGEE. The CDR3, as DNA: TGTGCCAGCAGCGTAGCTGAACTCCATTCCTACAATGAGCAGTTCTTC. This gives the protein CASSVAELHSYNEQFF.

This chain joins TRBV12-3 or TRBV12-4 and TRBJ2-7; 7 bases map to TRBD2. Losses at the gene ends were 6 bases for V and 4 bases for J; bases not matched to a gene: 6. This CDR3 region has 13 residues. In nucleotides, the CDR3 is TGTGCCAGCAGACCGAGCGGGGTATACGAGCAGTACTTC. Encoded protein: CASRPSGVYEQYF.

The gene calls are TRBV6-1 and TRBJ2-7; 9 bases fit TRBD1. This CDR3 region has 17 residues. Germline CDR1 is MNHNS and CDR2 is SASEGT. V shed 6 bases and J 4 bases; nucleotides not matched to a gene: 16. In DNA form, the CDR3 reads TGTGCCAGCAGAGGGACAGGGACGATTATGGCGGGTTACGAGCAGTACTTC. Translating gives CASRGTGTIMAGYEQYF.

This clonotype was seen more than once but under ten times. The chain links TRBV13 to TRBJ1-2; D might be TRBD1 (5 bases). Trimming took off 5 bases at V and 8 bases at J, with 21 bases between the two ends. The V gene's germline CDR1 is PRHDT and CDR2 FYEKMQ (reference sequence). This CDR3 is built from 15 residues. CDR3: CASSTTGTSHGGYTF. The DNA of the CDR3 is TGTGCCAGCAGCACCACCGGGACCTCCCATGGGGGCTACACCTTC.

Worth noting for this clonotype: A single base separates this from a much larger clone, so it may be a read error. The gene calls are TRBV12-3 or TRBV12-4 and TRBJ1-1; 9 bases fit TRBD1. V dropped 5 bases and J dropped 1; count of bases not matched to a gene: 5. The CDR3 has 15 residues. CDR3 region: CASSRTGAGNTEAFF. The CDR3 DNA reads TGTGCCAGCAGTCGGACAGGGGCAGGGAACACTGAAGCTTTCTTT.

This clonotype was detected ten times or more. The chain has TRBV9 and TRBJ2-3; no firm D call. V was clipped by 4 bases and J by 0 bases, with 9 bases between them. Germline V gene sequence: CDR1 SGDLS, CDR2 YYNGEE. The CDR3 runs to 14 residues. The CDR3 DNA is TGTGCCAGCAGCATTGGACCCAGCACAGATACGCAGTATTTT. Translated, it gives CASSIGPSTDTQYF.

V usage is TRBV5-1 and J usage is TRBJ1-5, with 7 bases fitting TRBD1. Losses at the gene ends were 0 bases for V and 4 bases for J; bases not matched to a gene: 4. The CDR3 is 15 residues long. Germline V gene data show CDR1 as SGHRS and CDR2 as YFSETQ. This CDR3 is CASSLEGAANQPQHF. CDR3 bases: TGCGCCAGCAGCTTGGAGGGGGCGGCGAATCAGCCCCAGCATTTT.

This clonotype was found a few times. The chain employs TRBV12-3 or TRBV12-4 and TRBJ2-5; 7 positions match TRBD2. J was trimmed by 4 bases and V by 5 bases; bases with no gene match: 7. The CDR3 loop spans 14 amino acids. The CDR3 DNA is TGTGCCAGCAGTCAAACTAGCGTGGCAGAGACCCAGTACTTC. Its protein product is CASSQTSVAETQYF.

This chain links TRBV9 with TRBJ2-2; D uncertain. The CDR3 loop spans 14 amino acids. CDR1 and CDR2 from the germline V gene are SGDLS and YYNGEE. The ends were cut back, 0 bases at V and 5 bases at J, with 8 bases in the middle. The CDR3, as DNA: TGTGCCAGCAGCGTAGTGTCCGGTACCGGGGAGCTGTTTTTT. Translation: CASSVVSGTGELFF.

J is TRBJ2-7 and V is TRBV28; TRBD2 agrees at 7 bases. CDR1 MDHEN and CDR2 SYDVKM come from the germline V gene. This CDR3 has 16 residues. V dropped 2 bases and J dropped 2; count of bases not matched to a gene: 9. In DNA, the CDR3 is TGTGCCAGCAGTTTACCCCCACTAGCGAACACCTACGAGCAGTACTTC. Its translation is CASSLPPLANTYEQYF.

The gene calls are TRBV7-2 and TRBJ2-1, with 8 bases fitting TRBD2. V was pared by 5 bases and J by 5 bases, with 8 bases of the junction left unmatched. Germline CDR1 and CDR2: SGHTA and FQGNSA. The CDR3 runs to 15 residues. CDR3: CASSPRRSGDNEQFF. CDR3 coding DNA: TGTGCCAGCAGCCCCAGACGTAGCGGGGACAATGAGCAGTTCTTC.

Only a few counts were recorded for this clonotype. The V gene is TRBV7-9, the J gene TRBJ2-4; the D gene is possibly TRBD2 (5 bases). The CDR3 has 16 residues. Trimming stripped 2 bases from V and 1 base from J, with 12 bases between. Germline CDR1 reads SEHNR; CDR2 reads FQNEAQ (reference sequence). The CDR3 DNA reads as TGTGCCAGCAGCTTATCGGGGTTTGATGCCAAAAACATTCAGTACTTC. The encoded protein is CASSLSGFDAKNIQYF. Together with reference TRBV7-9 and TRBJ2-4, the CDR3 gives the full variable domain: DTGVSQNPRHKITKRGQNVTFRCDPISEHNRLYWYRQTLGQGPEFLTYFQNEAQLEKSRLLSDRFSAERPKGSFSTLEIQRTEQGDSAMYLCASSLSGFDAKNIQYFGAGTRLSVL.

The V gene is TRBV21-1, the J gene TRBJ2-2; the table gives TRBD2 as D, unverified against the DNA. TRBV21-1 counts as a pseudogene. The CDR3 covers 19 residues. This CDR3 reads CASSILSPSGSSNTGELFF. As DNA, the CDR3 is TGTGCCAGCAGCATACTAAGCCCTAGCGGGAGCTCGAACACCGGGGAGCTGTTTTTT.

Regarding this clonotype: This may be a read error, as it is one base from a much larger clone. CDR3 residues: CASSMYNEQFF. CDR3 DNA: TGTGCCAGCAGTATGTACAATGAGCAGTTCTTC. This chain links TRBV6-2 or TRBV6-3 with TRBJ2-1; D gene ambiguous. From germline, CDR1 is MNHEY and CDR2 SVGEGT. Trimming removed 5 bases at V and 4 bases at J, with 3 bases between. CDR3 length: 11 residues.

This clonotype was counted only a few times. This rearrangement joins TRBV4-3 to TRBJ2-7; 8 positions agree with TRBD2. The CDR3 is 16 residues long. Unmatched junction bases numbered 8, after V lost 0 bases and J lost 4 bases. The germline CDR1 and CDR2 sequences are LGHNA and YSLEER. The CDR3 nucleotides are TGCGCCAGCAGCCAAGATCATTACGGGAGGGCATACGAGCAGTACTTC. Its translation: CASSQDHYGRAYEQYF.